The clone carrying this TCR beta chain was recorded a few times. What it recognizes is unknown. Preparation of the TCRbeta library used unique molecular identifiers. Each CDR3 protein gets one entry after TCRdb re-called the PCR reads with MiXCR. The sample has almost 600,000 distinct CDR3 sequences; around 27% are singletons. Germline assignment: CDR1 MGHRA and CDR2 YSYEKL. This CDR3 comprises 16 residues. V was trimmed by 1 base and J by 1 base, leaving 14 bases between them. This entry belongs to a study of T-cell reconstitution after alpha-beta-depleted transplantation in children. Study outcomes and limitations: The study reportedly traced alpha-beta T cells about two months after transplant to several hundred expanded graft clones.

This clonotype originated in a boy younger than two with Wiskott-Aldrich syndrome, due to receive a stem cell transplant. The sample consisted of PBMCs, taken before TCRalphabeta/CD19-depleted stem cell transplant. V usage is TRBV4-1 and J usage is TRBJ2-7, with D unresolved. For the CDR3, the DNA is TGCGCCAGCAGCCAAGGTCGAAGCGCCTTTTCCTACGAGCAGTACTTC. It yields the protein CASSQGRSAFSYEQYF.